This T cell receptor beta chain was documented in a study of T cells in Graves' hyperthyroidism and ophthalmopathy. V trimming: 5 bases; J trimming: 8 bases; junction bases outside the gene matches: 9. CDR1 is SEHNR, CDR2 FQNEAQ, per germline (reference sequence). The CDR3 covers 16 residues. Authors of the study amplified TCR beta CDR3 regions from RNA transcripts. During a first-round RT-PCR of the TCR CDR3, the HTBI primer set was used. TCRdb re-derived calls from the multiplex PCR reads in MiXCR, one entry per CDR3 protein. Found here are approximately 710,000 distinct CDR3 sequences, 17% of them singletons; the top ten hold roughly 15%. There are many counts of this clonotype.

The sample consisted of blood. The V gene is TRBV7-9, the J gene TRBJ1-4, with 12 bases matching TRBD1. The receptor was derived from a man aged 45-60 years with Graves' hyperthyroidism. CDR3 amino acids: CASSAAGTGGAEKLFF. The CDR3 bases are TGTGCCAGCAGCGCAGCCGGGACAGGGGGCGCGGAAAAACTGTTTTTT.